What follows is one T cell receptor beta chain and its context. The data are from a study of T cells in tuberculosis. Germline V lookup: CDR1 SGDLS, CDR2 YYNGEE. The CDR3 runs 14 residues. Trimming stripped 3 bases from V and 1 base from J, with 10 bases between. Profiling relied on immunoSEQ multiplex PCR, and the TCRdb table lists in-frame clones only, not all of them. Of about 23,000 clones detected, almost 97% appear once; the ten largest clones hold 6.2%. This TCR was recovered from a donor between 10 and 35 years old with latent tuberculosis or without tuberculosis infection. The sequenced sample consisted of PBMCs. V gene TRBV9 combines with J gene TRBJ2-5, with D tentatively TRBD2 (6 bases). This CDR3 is CASSERGLQETQYF. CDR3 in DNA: TGTGCCAGCAGCGAGAGGGGACTCCAAGAGACCCAGTACTTC.